In this sample, the clone carrying this T cell receptor beta chain turned up a few times. Its antigen is not identified. The time point here: baseline, week 1 (first vaccination visit). Treatment noted: pre-vaccination baseline after standard-of-care therapy. TCRdb's copy holds only in-frame clones and misses some; the assay was immunoSEQ multiplex PCR. The table records around 92,000 clones, 83% of them present only once. This record comes from a study of a mutant IDH1 vaccine in newly diagnosed glioma. The wider study: Treatment recipients were approximately 60% male and about 40% female, and their mean age was roughly 40 years.

Trimming cost V 4 bases and J 1 base; bases outside gene matches: 7. The CDR3 is made up of 16 amino acids. Per germline, CDR1 SGHNT and CDR2 YYREEE (reference sequence). Study results and caveats: Vaccination induced immune responses in about 92% of patients. Pseudoprogression appears to have had no connection to changes in top peripheral T cell clonotypes.

V is TRBV5-4 and J is TRBJ1-2; 10 nucleotides agree with TRBD1. Sequencing was performed on PBMCs, taken from a glioma patient treated with radiotherapy, temozolomide or both. The clonotype comes from a woman aged 45-65 years with glioma. CDR3 DNA: TGTGCCAGCAGCCTGGACAGGGGGGCGGATAACTATGGCTACACCTTC. It encodes CASSLDRGADNYGYTF.